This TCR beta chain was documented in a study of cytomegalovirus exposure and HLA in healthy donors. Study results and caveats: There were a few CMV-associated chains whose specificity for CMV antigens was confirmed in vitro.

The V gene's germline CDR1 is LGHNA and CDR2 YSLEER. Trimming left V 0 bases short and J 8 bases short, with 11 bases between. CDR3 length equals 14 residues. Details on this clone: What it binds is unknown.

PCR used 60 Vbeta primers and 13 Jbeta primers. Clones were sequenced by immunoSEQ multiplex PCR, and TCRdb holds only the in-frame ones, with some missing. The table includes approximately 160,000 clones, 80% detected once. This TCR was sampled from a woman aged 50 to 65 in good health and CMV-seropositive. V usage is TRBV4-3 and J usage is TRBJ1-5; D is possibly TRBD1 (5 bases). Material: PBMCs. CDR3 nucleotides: TGCGCCAGCAGCCAAGATCCAGGGCACAAGCCCCAGCATTTT. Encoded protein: CASSQDPGHKPQHF.